A selection of T cell receptor beta chains follows, all from one sample in a study of blood T cells in healthy people across ages. TCRdb called the 5' RACE reads again in MiXCR, with one record for every CDR3 protein. The table has over a million distinct CDR3 sequences, 35% to 50% seen once. The specimen sequenced was blood. The receptors shown here come from a woman aged 55-75 years in good health. Both conserved end residues are part of each CDR3. D genes are given only for firm matches. Clone size appears in some rows only: once, few, many, or a class for an expanded clone.

D,size,V,J,CDR3,DNA
-,-,TRBV7-2,TRBJ1-2,CASSFSASGYTF,TGTGCCAGCAGCTTTAGCGCAAGTGGCTACACCTTC
-,-,TRBV6-4,TRBJ2-6,CASSDSDSSGANVLTF,TGTGCCAGCAGTGACTCGGACAGCTCTGGGGCCAACGTCCTGACTTTC
TRBD1,many,TRBV27,TRBJ2-7,CASSPRDRGDEQYF,TGTGCCAGCAGTCCCCGGGACAGGGGTGACGAGCAGTACTTC
-,-,TRBV7-9,TRBJ1-2,CASSARTVGYPGYTF,TGTGCCAGCAGCGCCCGGACAGTTGGTTATCCAGGCTACACCTTC
-,-,TRBV7-9,TRBJ2-1,CASSLVGFRDNEQFF,TGTGCCAGCAGCTTAGTAGGTTTCAGGGACAATGAGCAGTTCTTC
-,-,TRBV21-1,TRBJ2-3,CASSKTGGPTPTSGMTDTQYF,TGTGCCAGCAGCAAGACAGGGGGCCCGACTCCGACTAGCGGGATGACAGATACGCAGTATTTT
-,-,TRBV9,TRBJ2-1,CASSVGKVYNEQFF,TGTGCCAGCAGCGTAGGTAAGGTCTACAATGAGCAGTTCTTC
-,-,TRBV20-1,TRBJ2-1,CSARELEQISEQFF,TGCAGTGCTAGAGAACTAGAACAAATTAGTGAGCAGTTCTTC
TRBD2,few,TRBV12-3/TRBV12-4,TRBJ2-7,CASTPLAGGFSEQYF,TGTGCCAGCACCCCCCTAGCGGGAGGATTCTCCGAGCAGTACTTC
TRBD1,-,TRBV3-1,TRBJ2-1,CASSQDRGRMAQFF,TGTGCCAGCAGCCAAGACAGGGGGCGAATGGCGCAGTTCTTC
TRBD1,-,TRBV11-3,TRBJ2-2,CASSRTGVLAGELFF,TGTGCCAGCAGCAGGACAGGGGTGTTAGCCGGGGAGCTGTTTTTT
-,many,TRBV28,TRBJ2-7,CASSIVRGVSEQYF,TGTGCCAGCAGTATCGTAAGGGGTGTCAGCGAGCAGTACTTC
-,few,TRBV27,TRBJ1-6,CASSSLGSISPLHF,TGTGCCAGCAGTTCACTCGGTTCTATTTCACCCCTCCACTTT
-,-,TRBV7-2,TRBJ2-5,CASSTGSPSWTQYF,TGTGCCAGCAGCACCGGGTCCCCGTCATGGACCCAGTACTTC
-,-,TRBV5-1,TRBJ2-2,CASKWGTTNTGELFF,TGCGCCAGCAAGTGGGGGACCACGAACACCGGGGAGCTGTTTTTT
-,-,TRBV20-1,TRBJ2-7,CSARRVPSRGAYEQYF,TGCAGTGCTAGAAGGGTTCCTAGCCGGGGTGCCTACGAGCAGTACTTC